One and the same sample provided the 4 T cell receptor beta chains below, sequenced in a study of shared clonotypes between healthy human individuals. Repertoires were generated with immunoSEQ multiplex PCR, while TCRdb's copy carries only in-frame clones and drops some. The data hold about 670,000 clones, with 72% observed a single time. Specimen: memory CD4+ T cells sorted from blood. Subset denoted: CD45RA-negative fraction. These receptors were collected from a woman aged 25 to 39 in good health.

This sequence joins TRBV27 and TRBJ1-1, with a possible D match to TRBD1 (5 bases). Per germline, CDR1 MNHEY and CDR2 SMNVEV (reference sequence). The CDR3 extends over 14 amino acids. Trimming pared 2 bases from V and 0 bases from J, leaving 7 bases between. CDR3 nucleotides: TGTGCCAGCAGTTTAGGCAGGGTGAACACTGAAGCTTTCTTT. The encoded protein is CASSLGRVNTEAFF.

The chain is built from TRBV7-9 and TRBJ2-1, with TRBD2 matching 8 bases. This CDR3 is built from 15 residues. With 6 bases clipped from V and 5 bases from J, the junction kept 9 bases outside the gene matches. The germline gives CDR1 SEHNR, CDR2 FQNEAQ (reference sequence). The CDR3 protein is CASSFEVREDNEQFF. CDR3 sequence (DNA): TGTGCCAGCAGTTTCGAGGTGCGGGAGGACAATGAGCAGTTCTTC.

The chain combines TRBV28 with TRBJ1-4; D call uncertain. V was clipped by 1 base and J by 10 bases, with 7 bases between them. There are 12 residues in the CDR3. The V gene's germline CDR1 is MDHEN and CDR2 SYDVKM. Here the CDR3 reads CASSLLGGKLFF. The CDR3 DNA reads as TGTGCCAGCAGTTTATTGGGAGGAAAACTGTTTTTT. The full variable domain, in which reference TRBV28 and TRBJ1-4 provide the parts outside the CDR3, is DVKVTQSSRYLVKRTGEKVFLECVQDMDHENMFWYRQDPGLGLRLIYFSYDVKMKEKGDIPEGYSVSREKKERFSLILESASTNQTSMYLCASSLLGGKLFFGSGTQLSVL.

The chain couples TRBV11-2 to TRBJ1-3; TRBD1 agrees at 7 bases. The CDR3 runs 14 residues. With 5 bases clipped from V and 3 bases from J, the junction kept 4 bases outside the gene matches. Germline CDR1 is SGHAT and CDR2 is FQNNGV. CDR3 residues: CASSIRQGGNTIYF. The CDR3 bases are TGTGCCAGCAGCATTAGACAGGGTGGAAACACCATATATTTT.